This TCR beta chain was identified during a study of Graves' ophthalmopathy and Graves' hyperthyroidism. Notes on the study in general: Ophthalmopathy was separated from stable hyperthyroidism by a 13-signature model with around 88% sensitivity and about 79% specificity. Both an approximately 70% sensitivity and an approximately 72% specificity characterized the model's predictions of ophthalmopathy progression.

TCR beta CDR3 amplification used RNA transcripts. An opening RT-PCR round employed HTBI primers and preceded a second-round multiplex PCR. TCRdb passed the multiplex PCR reads through MiXCR, listing each CDR3 protein once. Among 200,000 to 300,000 distinct CDR3 sequences listed, approximately 42% were seen once. Germline loops: CDR1 LNHNV, CDR2 YYDKDF (reference sequence). The V and J ends lost 0 bases and 5 bases respectively, with 7 bases between them. The CDR3 runs to 14 residues. This clonotype was observed a few times. As yet, its antigen is unknown. In donors with ophthalmopathy, activity was moderate-to-severe, with CAS ≥3, NOSPECS ≥4 and duration under 3 months. Out of around 9.5 ml of fresh peripheral blood, PBMCs were obtained.

The rearrangement joins TRBV15 to TRBJ1-4, with D hard to call. This TCR was recovered from an adult man with Graves' ophthalmopathy. The sequenced sample consisted of peripheral blood. This CDR3 is CATSRDRGNEKLFF. The CDR3 DNA follows: TGTGCCACCAGCAGAGATCGAGGGAATGAAAAACTGTTTTTT.